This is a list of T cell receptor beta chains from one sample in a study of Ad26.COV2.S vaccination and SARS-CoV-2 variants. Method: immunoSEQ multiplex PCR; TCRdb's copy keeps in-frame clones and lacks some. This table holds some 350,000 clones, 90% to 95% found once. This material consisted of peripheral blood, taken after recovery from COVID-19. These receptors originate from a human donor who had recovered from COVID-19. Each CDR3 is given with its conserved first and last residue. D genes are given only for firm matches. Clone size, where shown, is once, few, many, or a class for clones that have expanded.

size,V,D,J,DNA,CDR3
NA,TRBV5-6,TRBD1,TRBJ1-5,TGTGCCAGCAGCTTAGACAGGGGGCGGTCCGGTCAGCCCCAGCATTTT,CASSLDRGRSGQPQHF
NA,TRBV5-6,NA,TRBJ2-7,TGTGCCAGCAGCTTGGCGGCAGGGAGATACTACGAGCAGTACTTC,CASSLAAGRYYEQYF
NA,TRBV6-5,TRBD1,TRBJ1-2,TGTGCCAGCAGCCGAAACAGGGGCGCAGACTATGGCTACACCTTC,CASSRNRGADYGYTF
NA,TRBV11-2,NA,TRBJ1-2,TGTGCCAGCAGCTTAGGATCGGTAACCTTC,CASSLGSVTF
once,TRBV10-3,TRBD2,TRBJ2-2,TGTGCCATCAGTGAGGCAAGCGGGGGGGCCGGAACCGGGGAGCTGTTTTTT,CAISEASGGAGTGELFF
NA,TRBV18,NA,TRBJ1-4,TGTGCCAGCTCACCACAAGAGGGAGGAATCGCTGAAAAACTGTTTTTT,CASSPQEGGIAEKLFF
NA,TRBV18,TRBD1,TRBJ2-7,TGTGCCAGCTCGCAAGGACAGGGGAGAAACGAGCAGTACTTC,CASSQGQGRNEQYF
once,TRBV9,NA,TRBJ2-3,TGTGCCAGCAGCGTAATTTCAGATACGCAGTATTTT,CASSVISDTQYF
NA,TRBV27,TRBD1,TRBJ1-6,TGTGCCAGCAGTTTATCGCAGGGGGCAGGATCACCCCTCCACTTT,CASSLSQGAGSPLHF
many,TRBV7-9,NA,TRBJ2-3,TGTGCCAGCAGCTTAGTAGGCAGTGGATATAGTACAGATACGCAGTATTTT,CASSLVGSGYSTDTQYF
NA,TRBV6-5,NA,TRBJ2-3,TGTGCCAGCACCCGGGGGGCCTGGTTCACAGATACGCAGTATTTT,CASTRGAWFTDTQYF
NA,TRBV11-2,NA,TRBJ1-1,TGTGCCAGCAGCTTAGTGGGAACCCGCGAGTTCTTCTTT,CASSLVGTREFFF
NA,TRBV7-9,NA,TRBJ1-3,TGTGCCAGCAGCCCGCCGGGCGACTCTGGAAACACCATATATTTT,CASSPPGDSGNTIYF
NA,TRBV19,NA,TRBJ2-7,TGTGCCAGTAGTACAGGAGGACGGTCCTACGAGCAGTACTTC,CASSTGGRSYEQYF
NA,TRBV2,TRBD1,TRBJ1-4,TGTGCCAGCACGGGACAGGGTATAGTAAAACTGTTTTTT,CASTGQGIVKLFF
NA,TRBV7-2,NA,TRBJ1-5,TGTGCCAGCAGCCTAGGACTGGCCAATCAGCCCCAGCATTTT,CASSLGLANQPQHF
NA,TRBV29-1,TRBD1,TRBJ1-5,TGCAGCGTAAGGGGACAGGCTAATCAGCCCCAGCATTTT,CSVRGQANQPQHF
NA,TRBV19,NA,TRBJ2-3,TGTGCCAGTAGTATCAACGACCTTGTAGATACGCAGTATTTT,CASSINDLVDTQYF
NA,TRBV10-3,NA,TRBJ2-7,TGTGCCATCAGTGAGTCGAAGGGTGCGGCCTACGAGCAGTACTTC,CAISESKGAAYEQYF
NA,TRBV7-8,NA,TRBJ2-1,TGTGCCAGCAGCCTTCGGGACACCAGCGGTAGTGAGCAGTTCTTC,CASSLRDTSGSEQFF
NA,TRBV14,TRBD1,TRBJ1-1,TGTGCCAGCAGCCAAATCGGACAGGGCGTAAGGTCGGACACTGAAGCTTTCTTT,CASSQIGQGVRSDTEAFF
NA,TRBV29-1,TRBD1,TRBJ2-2,TGCAGCGTTGAGAAAACAGGGGCGGGCACCGGGGAGCTGTTTTTT,CSVEKTGAGTGELFF
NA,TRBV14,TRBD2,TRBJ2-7,TGTGCCAGCAGCCAAGTTGTACTAGCGGGAGACTACGAGCAGTACTTC,CASSQVVLAGDYEQYF
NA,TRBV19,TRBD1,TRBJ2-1,TGTGCCAGTAGTCCGACAGGGGGGGCGCACAATGAGCAGTTCTTC,CASSPTGGAHNEQFF
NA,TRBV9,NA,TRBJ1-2,TGTGCCAGCAACGAAATAGGACGGAACTATGGCTACACCTTC,CASNEIGRNYGYTF
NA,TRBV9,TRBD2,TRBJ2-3,TGTGCCAGCAGTGCTAGCGGGGTTTCAGATACGCAGTATTTT,CASSASGVSDTQYF
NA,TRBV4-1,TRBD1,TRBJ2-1,TGCGCCAGCAGCCAAGATACCCAGGGGGTTGATGAGCAGTTCTTC,CASSQDTQGVDEQFF
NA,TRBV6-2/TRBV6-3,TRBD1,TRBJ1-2,TGTGCCAGCAGCCCACTCGGGACAGGGTATGGCTACACCTTC,CASSPLGTGYGYTF
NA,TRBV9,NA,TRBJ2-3,TGTGCCAGCAGCCGCGAGGGGCTTCACACAGATACGCAGTATTTT,CASSREGLHTDTQYF
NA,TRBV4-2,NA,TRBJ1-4,TGTGCCAGCAGCCAAACAGGGCCACCTAATGAAAAACTGTTTTTT,CASSQTGPPNEKLFF
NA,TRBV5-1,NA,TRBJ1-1,TGCGCCAGCAGCTTGGTCTTAGGGAACACTGAAGCTTTCTTT,CASSLVLGNTEAFF
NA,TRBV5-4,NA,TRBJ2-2,TGTGCCAGCAGCGCGGAGACAGCAAACTCGAACACCGGGGAGCTGTTTTTT,CASSAETANSNTGELFF
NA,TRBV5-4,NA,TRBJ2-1,TGTGCCAGCAGCCCGAGCTACAATGAGCAGTTCTTC,CASSPSYNEQFF
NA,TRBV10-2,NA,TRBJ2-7,TGCGCCAGCAGTGAGAAGGGACTGATATACGAGCAGTACTTC,CASSEKGLIYEQYF
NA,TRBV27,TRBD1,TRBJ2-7,TGTGCCAGCAGTTCCCCGACAGGGAAAGAATACGAGCAGTACTTC,CASSSPTGKEYEQYF
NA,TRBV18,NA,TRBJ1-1,TGTGCCAGCTCACCGGACGGACTGACTTTTGAAGCTTTCTTT,CASSPDGLTFEAFF
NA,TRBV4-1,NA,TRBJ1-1,TGCGCCAGCAGCCAAGCCACCCTAGGAGCGATGAACACTGAAGCTTTCTTT,CASSQATLGAMNTEAFF
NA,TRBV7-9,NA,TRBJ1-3,TGTGCCAGCAGCTTAACAGACTCTGGAAACACCATATATTTT,CASSLTDSGNTIYF
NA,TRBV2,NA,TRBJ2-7,TGTGCCAGCAGTGACGGTAGGGGTTCCTACGAGCAGTACTTC,CASSDGRGSYEQYF
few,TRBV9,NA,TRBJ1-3,TGTGCCAGCAGCGGTTACAGCGAAGGGGCTAGAAACACCATATATTTT,CASSGYSEGARNTIYF
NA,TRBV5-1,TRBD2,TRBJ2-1,TGCGCCAGCAGCCGACTAGCGGGGTACAATGAGCAGTTCTTC,CASSRLAGYNEQFF
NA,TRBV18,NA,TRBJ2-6,TGTGCCAGCTCACCTGCCGGCTTCTCTGGGGCCAACGTCCTGACTTTC,CASSPAGFSGANVLTF
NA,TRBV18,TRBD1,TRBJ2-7,TGTGCCAGCTCACCCTCTATGGACAGGGGCCACGAGCAGTACTTC,CASSPSMDRGHEQYF
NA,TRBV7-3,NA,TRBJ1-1,TGTGCCAGCAGCCCCCAGGACAGTAAGCTTGAAGCTTTCTTT,CASSPQDSKLEAFF
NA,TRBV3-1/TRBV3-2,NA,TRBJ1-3,TGTGCCAGCAGCCCCCGGGACGTTGGAAACACCATATATTTT,CASSPRDVGNTIYF
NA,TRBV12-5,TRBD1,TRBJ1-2,TGTGCTAGTGGCCCAGGGGGGTATGGCTACACCTTC,CASGPGGYGYTF
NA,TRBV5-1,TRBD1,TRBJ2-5,TGCGCCAGCAGCATGGGGACAGACCAAGAGACCCAGTACTTC,CASSMGTDQETQYF
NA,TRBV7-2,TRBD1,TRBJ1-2,TGTGCCAGCAGCCAGGGACAGGACTCTAACTATGGCTACACCTTC,CASSQGQDSNYGYTF